This passage covers 7 T cell receptor beta chains from one sample sequenced in a study of cytomegalovirus exposure and HLA in healthy donors. PCR was performed using 60 Vbeta and 13 Jbeta primers. Clones were sequenced by immunoSEQ multiplex PCR, and TCRdb holds only the in-frame ones, with some missing. Among about 200,000 clones listed, around 83% were seen once. Input material: PBMCs. These receptors came from a girl under 18 in good health and CMV-seronegative.

This clone came up once. This sequence joins TRBV2 and TRBJ2-1; TRBD2 matches at 7 bases. CDR3 length: 15 amino acids. J lost 5 bases, V lost 3 bases, and 7 bases had no gene match. Germline CDR1 and CDR2: SNHLY and FYNNEI. This chain's CDR3 is CASSEGGEGNNEQFF. The CDR3 nucleotides read TGTGCCAGCAGTGAGGGCGGGGAGGGCAACAATGAGCAGTTCTTC.

The chain employs TRBV6-5 and TRBJ1-2; 12 nucleotides agree with TRBD1. Per germline, CDR1 MNHEY and CDR2 SVGAGI. CDR3 length: 14 amino acids. V was pared by 6 bases and J by 7 bases, with 6 bases of the junction left unmatched. The CDR3 protein is CASSRDRGPSGYTF. Written as DNA, the CDR3 is TGTGCCAGCAGCCGGGACAGGGGGCCCAGTGGCTACACCTTC.

In its sample, this clone was seen a few times. V and J are TRBV19 and TRBJ2-3, with D tentatively TRBD1 (5 bases). The CDR3 is 14 amino acids. Looked up from germline, CDR1 is LNHDA and CDR2 is SQIVND (reference sequence). The ends were cut back, 3 bases at V and 0 bases at J, with 7 bases in the middle. The CDR3 coding sequence is TGTGCCAGTAGTATGCAGGGTAGCACAGATACGCAGTATTTT. Its protein is CASSMQGSTDTQYF.

The chain is built from TRBV7-9 and TRBJ2-3; 8 nucleotides agree with TRBD1. The ends lost 7 bases at V and 3 bases at J; junction bases unmatched: 15. The germline gives CDR1 SEHNR, CDR2 FQNEAQ (reference sequence). The CDR3 loop spans 17 amino acids. CDR3 region: CASTPTGDLLWTDTQYF. The CDR3 DNA follows: TGTGCCAGCACGCCGACAGGGGATCTTCTTTGGACAGATACGCAGTATTTT. The variable domain in full, completed from reference TRBV7-9 and TRBJ2-3, reads DTGVSQNPRHKITKRGQNVTFRCDPISEHNRLYWYRQTLGQGPEFLTYFQNEAQLEKSRLLSDRFSAERPKGSFSTLEIQRTEQGDSAMYLCASTPTGDLLWTDTQYFGPGTRLTVL.

The chain links TRBV6-1 to TRBJ1-2; TRBD1 matches 7 bases. V lost 0 bases to trimming and J lost 8 bases; unmatched junction nucleotides: 12. This CDR3 spans 16 amino acids. Germline CDR1 and CDR2: MNHNS and SASEGT. DNA for the CDR3: TGTGCCAGCAGTGAAGCGTGGGCAGGGGGTTATCAAGGCTACACCTTC. Amino acid sequence: CASSEAWAGGYQGYTF.

The rearrangement joins TRBV5-4 to TRBJ2-2; D gene unclear. In germline, CDR1 is SGHNT, CDR2 YYREEE (reference sequence). V lost 4 bases and J lost 6, with 7 bases in between. The CDR3 is 12 amino acids. CDR3 protein: CASSLPAGELFF. CDR3 sequence (DNA): TGTGCCAGCAGCCTCCCCGCCGGGGAGCTGTTTTTT.

This clone appeared once. The chain links TRBV5-4 to TRBJ2-1; weak D call: TRBD2 (7 bases). The germline gives CDR1 SGHNT, CDR2 YYREEE (reference sequence). CDR3 size: 17 residues. V was clipped by 3 bases and J by 5 bases, with 21 bases between them. The CDR3 is CASSSGSGGRSNNEQFF. The CDR3 DNA sequence: TGTGCCAGCAGCTCGGGGTCGGGGGGCCGGTCGAACAATGAGCAGTTCTTC.